These T cell receptor beta chains were read from a single sample in a study of cytomegalovirus exposure and HLA in healthy donors. Clones were sequenced by immunoSEQ multiplex PCR, and TCRdb holds only the in-frame ones, with some missing. The sample includes over 110,000 clones, about 80% of them seen just once. Sample: PBMCs. These receptors were collected from a man in his forties in good health and CMV-seronegative. CDR3s include the opening cysteine and the closing phenylalanine or tryptophan. D genes are given only for firm matches. Rows give clone size only sometimes, using once, few, many, or a class for an expanded clone.

J gene	V gene	clone size	D gene	CDR3 DNA	CDR3 protein
TRBJ2-7	TRBV7-9	NA	NA	TGTTCCAGCAGCTTTGTCGACGAGCAGTACTTC	CSSSFVDEQYF
TRBJ1-5	TRBV5-8	NA	TRBD1	TGTGCCAGCAAGCTTAAGAGGGGGCGAGCCCCTATTAGCAATCAGCCCCAGCATTTT	CASKLKRGRAPISNQPQHF
TRBJ2-2	TRBV4-2	NA	TRBD2	TGTGCCAGCAGCCAAGAAATAGCGGGGGCCGGGGAGCTGTTTTTT	CASSQEIAGAGELFF
TRBJ1-2	TRBV27	NA	TRBD1	TGTGCCAGCAGTCCGACGACAGGGTCCCTATTAGGCTACACCTTC	CASSPTTGSLLGYTF
TRBJ2-3	TRBV5-1	NA	TRBD2	TGCGCCAGCAGCATAACTAGCGGGGGGGCCCCAGATACGCAGTATTTT	CASSITSGGAPDTQYF
TRBJ2-7	TRBV6-1	few	NA	TGTGCCAGCAGTGAACCAGTGTACGAGCAGTACTTC	CASSEPVYEQYF
TRBJ1-1	TRBV5-1	NA	TRBD1	TGCGCCAGCAGCCCATTACAAGGGACAGGGGTCACTGAAGCTTTCTTT	CASSPLQGTGVTEAFF
TRBJ1-2	TRBV6-4	once	NA	TGTGCCAGCAGTGCCTCTCTAGGCTATGGCTACACCTTC	CASSASLGYGYTF
TRBJ2-1	TRBV7-3	NA	NA	TGTGCCAGCAGCTTGACAGGTTACAACAATGAGCAGTTCTTC	CASSLTGYNNEQFF
TRBJ1-3	TRBV4-1	NA	TRBD1	TGCGCCAGCAGGGCCCGGGACAGGGAGGGAAACACCATATATTTT	CASRARDREGNTIYF
TRBJ2-3	TRBV4-2	NA	NA	TGTGCCAGCAGCCAAGATGGTGGGAGTGGTGATACGCAGTATTTT	CASSQDGGSGDTQYF
TRBJ1-5	TRBV2	once	TRBD1	TGTGCCAGCAGTGGGGGGACAGGGTCAGTTCAGCCCCAGCATTTT	CASSGGTGSVQPQHF
TRBJ2-1	TRBV5-6	NA	TRBD2	TGTGCCAGCAGCTTTAGCGGGGGGGGATACGAGCAGTTCTTC	CASSFSGGGYEQFF
TRBJ1-6	TRBV14	NA	TRBD1	TGTGCCAGCAGCTACAGGGGCCGCAATTCACCCCTCCACTTT	CASSYRGRNSPLHF
TRBJ2-3	TRBV7-2	NA	NA	TGTGCCAGCAGCGCAGTCAGGGCTAGAGTAGATACGCAGTATTTT	CASSAVRARVDTQYF
TRBJ2-3	TRBV28	NA	NA	TGTGCCAGCAGTTATGGGGGCAGCGCAGATACGCAGTATTTT	CASSYGGSADTQYF
TRBJ2-3	TRBV7-6	NA	NA	TGTGCCAGCAGCTTAGGTTCCGGAGTTAACACAGATACGCAGTATTTT	CASSLGSGVNTDTQYF
TRBJ2-1	TRBV19	NA	NA	TGTGCCAGTAGTTCACAGGGTACTTACAATGAGCAGTTCTTC	CASSSQGTYNEQFF
TRBJ2-1	TRBV29-1	NA	NA	TGCAGCGTTGAAGCGGAGAGCTCCTACAATGAGCAGTTCTTC	CSVEAESSYNEQFF
TRBJ2-3	TRBV5-4	NA	TRBD2	TGTGCCAGCAAGGCGGGGGGGTATCGGGGCACAGATACGCAGTATTTT	CASKAGGYRGTDTQYF
TRBJ2-7	TRBV6-6	NA	NA	TGTGCCAGCAGTTCAACAGGGTTCTACGAGCAGTACTTC	CASSSTGFYEQYF
TRBJ1-1	TRBV9	NA	TRBD1	TGTGCCAGCAGCGTCGACCCCGGGACAGGGGTTATCACTGAAGCTTTCTTT	CASSVDPGTGVITEAFF
TRBJ2-1	TRBV7-2	NA	NA	TGTGCCAGCAGCTTAGAGGCTACCTCGGAGTTTGAGCAGTTCTTC	CASSLEATSEFEQFF
TRBJ1-2	TRBV4-3	NA	NA	TGCGCCAGCAGCTCCCATAGTCGGGCAGGGAAGGATGGCTACACCTTC	CASSSHSRAGKDGYTF
TRBJ2-7	TRBV7-7	NA	NA	TGTGCTAGCAGCCGAACAGGGTTCGACGAGCAGTACTTC	CASSRTGFDEQYF
TRBJ1-5	TRBV7-2	NA	NA	TGTGCCAGCACCCCCGGGCAGGGGCGGAATCAGCCCCAGCATTTT	CASTPGQGRNQPQHF
TRBJ1-6	TRBV19	NA	NA	TGTGCCAGTAGTCCACAACAGAGCTCCTATAATTCACCCCTCCACTTT	CASSPQQSSYNSPLHF
TRBJ1-5	TRBV4-2	NA	NA	TGTGCCAGCAGCCAAGGCCCGCAGGGGTCAATCAGCAATCAGCCCCAGCATTTT	CASSQGPQGSISNQPQHF
TRBJ2-7	TRBV9	NA	NA	TGTGCCAGCAGCCATTCCGGACAGACATACTACGAGCAGTACTTC	CASSHSGQTYYEQYF
TRBJ1-1	TRBV7-3	NA	NA	TGTGCCAGCAGCTTAACACAGAACACTGAAGCTTTCTTT	CASSLTQNTEAFF
TRBJ2-5	TRBV10-1	NA	TRBD1	TGCGCCAGCAGTGAGTCGGTACAGGGGGCTGGAGAGACCCAGTACTTC	CASSESVQGAGETQYF
TRBJ1-3	TRBV9	NA	NA	TGTGCCAGCAGCGTTGGGGGGGGCAGAACAAACTCTGGAAACACCATATATTTT	CASSVGGGRTNSGNTIYF
TRBJ1-1	TRBV13	NA	NA	TGTGCCAGCAGGAAATCCAGTCGGGTCCCGAACGCTGAAGCTTTCTTT	CASRKSSRVPNAEAFF
TRBJ1-5	TRBV30	NA	NA	TGTGCCTGGAGCGCCGGGATCAATAGCAATCAGCCCCAGCATTTT	CAWSAGINSNQPQHF